Listed below are T cell receptor beta chains from one sample, sequenced in a study of blood T cell repertoires in COVID-19. Measured with immunoSEQ multiplex PCR; TCRdb has only the in-frame clones, and not every one. Here the sample spans a few hundred thousand clones, roughly 88% being singletons. The material sequenced was peripheral blood. The receptors come from a woman aged 40 to 50 who had recovered from COVID-19. Both conserved end residues are trimmed from each CDR3. The D gene is left open where the match is weak.

V gene,D gene,J gene,CDR3 protein
TRBV7-9,TRBD2,TRBJ2-5,ASSQLAGGTQY
TRBV29-1,TRBD1,TRBJ1-1,SVNYRGLNTEAF
TRBV19,-,TRBJ1-2,ASSSGTIIAGGYT
TRBV10-1,-,TRBJ2-2,ASSDTNTGELF
TRBV4-3,TRBD2,TRBJ2-1,ASSWGLAGSNEQF
TRBV6-1,-,TRBJ1-6,ASSAEGGASSYNSPLH
TRBV6-5,-,TRBJ2-4,ASRKMDSENIQY
TRBV9,TRBD1,TRBJ2-7,ASSVGTDGPYEQY
TRBV13,TRBD2,TRBJ2-1,ASSLGRLAGFYNEQF
TRBV1,-,TRBJ1-6,TSSQGAKAETTYNSPLH
TRBV28,-,TRBJ1-2,ASRATGYGYT
TRBV6-5,TRBD1,TRBJ2-2,ASRTSGGNTGELF
TRBV3-1/TRBV3-2,TRBD1,TRBJ1-2,ASSQSGGNYGYT
TRBV5-4,TRBD2,TRBJ2-2,ASSHPTSGYTGELF
TRBV7-8,-,TRBJ1-2,ASSLRGDYGYT
TRBV6-2/TRBV6-3,-,TRBJ2-3,ASSPGWTADTQY
TRBV19,TRBD2,TRBJ2-2,ASSFGGVGELF
TRBV19,TRBD1,TRBJ2-7,ASSKAESRGREQY
TRBV5-4,-,TRBJ2-5,ASSLDRTLQETQY
TRBV6-5,-,TRBJ2-7,ASSYSNLGGGYEQY
TRBV12-3/TRBV12-4,-,TRBJ1-1,ASSLRGPTEAF
TRBV10-3,-,TRBJ2-1,AINNGDYNEQF
TRBV10-3,TRBD2,TRBJ2-3,AISSGEASGERTDTQY
TRBV12-3/TRBV12-4,-,TRBJ1-4,ASRITGMEKLF
TRBV24-1,-,TRBJ2-2,ATSDPGRGTGELF
TRBV4-1,-,TRBJ2-7,ASSQPNRGGIVNEQY
TRBV5-4,TRBD2,TRBJ2-3,ASSLAGGGAVVDTQY
TRBV5-8,-,TRBJ2-7,ASSLVPGNEQY
TRBV4-1,-,TRBJ2-5,ASSQEWADKQETQY
TRBV19,-,TRBJ1-6,ASSIDWRSYNSPLH
TRBV5-1,TRBD2,TRBJ2-1,ASSLGEGRSYNEQF
TRBV28,TRBD1,TRBJ1-6,ASSPTGGGSPLH
TRBV5-1,-,TRBJ1-5,ASSLAGVDQPQH
TRBV10-3,TRBD1,TRBJ1-3,AISRQGVSSGNTIY
TRBV5-5,TRBD1,TRBJ1-2,ASSLSGGDYSLYGYT
TRBV29-1,TRBD1,TRBJ1-2,SVNRDRTGGYT
TRBV5-6,-,TRBJ2-1,ASSLDSRSYNEQF
TRBV24-1,-,TRBJ2-3,ATRQSGDRTDTQY
TRBV4-2,TRBD2,TRBJ2-5,ASSQAGGGETQY
TRBV4-3,TRBD1,TRBJ1-1,ASSQGPGQGYMNTEAF
TRBV6-5,TRBD1,TRBJ1-5,ASRPGTGGNQPQH
TRBV6-5,-,TRBJ1-5,ASSYEGSNQPQH
TRBV3-1/TRBV3-2,-,TRBJ2-2,ASSQVGSGELF
TRBV28,-,TRBJ1-1,ASSPPFGGEAF
TRBV5-1,TRBD1,TRBJ1-1,ASSLTGVRAF
TRBV12-5,TRBD1,TRBJ2-2,ASGPGTAPTTGELF
TRBV12-3/TRBV12-4,TRBD1,TRBJ1-1,ASSRQGEAF
TRBV12-3/TRBV12-4,-,TRBJ1-1,ASSLTVNTEAF